The entry below gives a single TCR beta chain sequence along with its context. The data are from a study of T cell changes during pregnancy in multiple sclerosis. Assay used: immunoSEQ multiplex PCR; TCRdb lists only in-frame clones, some missing. Among 85,000 to 130,000 clones listed, 75% to 95% were seen once. V shed 5 bases, J shed 3 bases, and the junction held 7 bases outside the gene matches. CDR1 and CDR2 (germline): MNHEY, SMNVEV (reference sequence). The CDR3 runs to 15 residues. This TCR derives from a female donor with multiple sclerosis, enrolled in a pregnancy study. This rearrangement joins TRBV27 to TRBJ2-7, with TRBD2 matching 10 bases. Sequencing used peripheral blood, obtained before pregnancy. This CDR3 reads CASSKASGSDYEQYF. The CDR3 bases are TGTGCCAGCAGTAAAGCTAGCGGGAGTGACTACGAGCAGTACTTC.